What follows are 7 T cell receptor beta chains derived from one specimen sequenced in a study of T cells in Graves' hyperthyroidism and ophthalmopathy. It was RNA transcripts that yielded the amplified TCR beta CDR3 regions. A set of HTBI primers served as the primers for a first-round RT-PCR of the TCR CDR3. TCRdb re-derived calls from the multiplex PCR reads in MiXCR, one entry per CDR3 protein. The sample carries around 500,000 distinct CDR3 sequences, less than 15% recorded once. Specimen: blood. All receptors derive from a woman in her thirties or forties with Graves' hyperthyroidism.

This clonotype was observed a single time. The gene calls are TRBV6-1 and TRBJ1-4; 8 nucleotides match TRBD1. This CDR3 has 15 residues. The germline V gene encodes CDR1 MNHNS and CDR2 SASEGT. V gave up 5 bases and J gave up 6 bases; unmatched junction bases: 8. CDR3 sequence reads: CASSQPGTGDEKLFF. The CDR3 DNA follows: TGTGCCAGCAGTCAGCCCGGGACAGGTGATGAAAAACTGTTTTTT.

In its sample, this clonotype was seen many times. In nucleotides, the CDR3 is TGTGCCAGCGGGGGACACCTGAGCTCTGGGGCCAACGTCCTGACTTTC. It codes for CASGGHLSSGANVLTF. The chain uses TRBV28 and TRBJ2-6; maybe TRBD1 (6 bases). The length of the CDR3 is 16 residues. Trimming removed 8 bases from V and 0 bases from J, with 14 bases in between. CDR1 is MDHEN, CDR2 SYDVKM, per germline.

This chain links TRBV20-1 with TRBJ2-5; TRBD1 agrees at 10 bases. The germline V gene encodes CDR1 DFQATT and CDR2 SNEGSKA (reference sequence). V was clipped by 3 bases and J by 5 bases; unmatched bases: 21. The CDR3 totals 19 residues. CDR3 protein: CSASTQWLGGDRGSETQYF. In nucleotides, the CDR3 is TGCAGTGCTAGTACGCAGTGGTTAGGAGGGGACAGGGGTTCGGAGACCCAGTACTTC.

This clonotype was detected many times. This chain joins TRBV27 and TRBJ1-6; D remains unclear. Germline-derived CDR1 and CDR2 are MNHEY and SMNVEV (reference sequence). The CDR3 has 12 amino acids. V lost 8 bases and J lost 8, with 10 bases in between. CDR3 residues: CASAGLDSPLHF. In nucleotides, the CDR3 is TGTGCCAGCGCAGGTTTGGATTCACCCCTCCACTTT.

This clonotype was recorded a few times. The V gene is TRBV9, the J gene TRBJ1-4, with 9 positions matching TRBD1. The CDR3 is 13 residues long. V was pared by 4 bases and J by 9 bases, with 4 bases of the junction left unmatched. Germline CDR1 SGDLS, CDR2 YYNGEE. CDR3 DNA sequence: TGTGCCAGCAGCCCGGGACAGGGAAAAAAACTGTTTTTT. This codes for CASSPGQGKKLFF.

This clonotype was seen ten or more times. The V and J genes are TRBV28 and TRBJ2-3; possible D gene TRBD2, 6 bases. CDR3 length: 15 amino acids. Trimming left V 4 bases short and J 2 bases short, with 13 bases between. Per germline, CDR1 MDHEN and CDR2 SYDVKM. In nucleotides, the CDR3 is TGTGCCAGCAGTTATCCTAGCGAACTCACAGATACGCAGTATTTT. Protein product: CASSYPSELTDTQYF.

This clonotype was recorded a few times. This rearrangement joins TRBV6-1 to TRBJ2-5, with 7 bases fitting TRBD2. This CDR3 contains 13 residues. J gave up 4 bases and V 6 bases, and 5 bases lay outside the gene matches. Germline assignment: CDR1 MNHNS and CDR2 SASEGT. Written as DNA, the CDR3 is TGTGCCAGCAGGAGGGAGGGCGTAGAGACCCAGTACTTC. Its translation is CASRREGVETQYF.